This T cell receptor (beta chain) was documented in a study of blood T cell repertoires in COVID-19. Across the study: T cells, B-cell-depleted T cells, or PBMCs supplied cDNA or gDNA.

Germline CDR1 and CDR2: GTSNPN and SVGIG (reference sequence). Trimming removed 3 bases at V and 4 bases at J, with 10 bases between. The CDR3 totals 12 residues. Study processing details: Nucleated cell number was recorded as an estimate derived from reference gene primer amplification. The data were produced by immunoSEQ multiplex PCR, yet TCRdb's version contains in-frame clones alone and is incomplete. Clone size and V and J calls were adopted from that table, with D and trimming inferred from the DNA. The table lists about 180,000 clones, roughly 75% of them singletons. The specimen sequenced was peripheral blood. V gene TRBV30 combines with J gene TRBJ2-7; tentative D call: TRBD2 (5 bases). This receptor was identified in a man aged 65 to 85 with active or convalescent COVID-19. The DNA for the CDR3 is TGTGCCTGGAGCGGGATTGGATACGAGCAGTACTTC. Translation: CAWSGIGYEQYF.